Listed below are T cell receptor beta chains from one sample, sequenced in a study of shared clonotypes between healthy human individuals. Data came from immunoSEQ multiplex PCR; TCRdb stores just in-frame clones and leaves some out. The sample includes approximately 700,000 clones, roughly 72% seen only once; the top ten take about 1.8%. Sequencing was performed on memory CD4+ T cells sorted from blood. Receptors originate from a woman aged 25 to 39 in good health. Each CDR3 is given with its conserved first and last residue. A D gene is named only where the DNA matches it firmly. Clone size is stated in some rows and not others, as once, few, many or a class when expanded.

size	V	J	D	DNA	CDR3
NA	TRBV27	TRBJ2-7	TRBD1	TGTGCCAGCAGTCCTCGGACAGGGGGAGGCGAGCAGTACTTC	CASSPRTGGGEQYF
NA	TRBV29-1	TRBJ2-1	TRBD1	TGCAGCGTTGAAACCGGGACAGGGGCTTACAATGAGCAGTTCTTC	CSVETGTGAYNEQFF
NA	TRBV7-3	TRBJ1-1	NA	TGTGCCAGCAGGTACTCGGGGGCCACTGAAGCTTTCTTT	CASRYSGATEAFF
NA	TRBV19	TRBJ2-1	NA	TGTGCCAGTAGTATGGTGGGTGGGAGTGAGCAGTTCTTC	CASSMVGGSEQFF
NA	TRBV19	TRBJ2-1	TRBD2	TGTGCCAGTAGCCGACCGGGACTAGCTGGATACAATGAGCAGTTCTTC	CASSRPGLAGYNEQFF
NA	TRBV6-5	TRBJ1-1	NA	TGTGCCAGCAGTTACTCCGGGGGTGGGTTCACTGAAGCTTTCTTT	CASSYSGGGFTEAFF
NA	TRBV29-1	TRBJ1-2	NA	TGCAGCGCAGCAGAGCAAAACTATGGCTACACCTTC	CSAAEQNYGYTF
NA	TRBV5-1	TRBJ2-2	NA	TGCGCCAGCAAAGTCCAGGGGAACACCGGGGAGCTGTTTTTT	CASKVQGNTGELFF
NA	TRBV6-1	TRBJ2-1	NA	TGTGCCAGCAGTGAACAGGTGGGCCACCCTGGGAATGAGCAGTTCTTC	CASSEQVGHPGNEQFF
NA	TRBV10-1	TRBJ1-1	NA	TGCGCCAGCAGGCCACAGGGAATGAACACTGAAGCTTTCTTT	CASRPQGMNTEAFF
NA	TRBV4-2	TRBJ2-3	NA	TGTGCCAGCAGCCAAGACCAGGGCGCGGGGTCGGATACGCAGTATTTT	CASSQDQGAGSDTQYF
NA	TRBV7-8	TRBJ1-2	NA	TGTGCCAGCAGCTTAGTCGGTCCAGGCCTTAACTATGGCTACACCTTC	CASSLVGPGLNYGYTF
NA	TRBV28	TRBJ2-5	NA	TGTGCCAGCAGTTCCCCCCCCCTGGAGACCCAGTACTTC	CASSSPPLETQYF
NA	TRBV20-1	TRBJ2-7	NA	TGCAGTGCTAGCGATCCGTACGAGCAGTACTTC	CSASDPYEQYF
NA	TRBV5-1	TRBJ2-5	TRBD1	TGCGCCAGCAGCCGGGACAGCTCACAAGAGACCCAGTACTTC	CASSRDSSQETQYF
NA	TRBV5-4	TRBJ2-3	TRBD2	TGTGCCAGCAGCTCAGGACTAGCGGTAGGGACAGATACGCAGTATTTT	CASSSGLAVGTDTQYF
few	TRBV9	TRBJ2-1	TRBD2	TGTGCCAGCAGCGTAGGCGCGGGAGAAACGTACAATGAGCAGTTCTTC	CASSVGAGETYNEQFF
NA	TRBV7-9	TRBJ2-3	TRBD2	TGTGCCAGCAGCCGGACTAGCGGGAGGGATACGCAGTATTTT	CASSRTSGRDTQYF
once	TRBV13	TRBJ1-2	TRBD1	TGTGCCAGCAGCTTTACCAGACAGGGGGCTCGATATGGCTACACCTTC	CASSFTRQGARYGYTF
NA	TRBV10-2	TRBJ1-2	TRBD1	TGCGCCAGCAGTGGCTTACAGGGGGCGAGCGGCTACACCTTC	CASSGLQGASGYTF
NA	TRBV30	TRBJ2-3	NA	TGTGCCTGGACCCACGGACATGGCCTCACAGATACGCAGTATTTT	CAWTHGHGLTDTQYF
few	TRBV30	TRBJ1-2	TRBD1	TGTGCCGGCTTGCGGGACAGGGGGCTTAACTATGGCTACACCTTC	CAGLRDRGLNYGYTF
NA	TRBV18	TRBJ2-3	NA	TGTGCCAGCTCACCACCCGCAGTCGCAGATACGCAGTATTTT	CASSPPAVADTQYF
NA	TRBV5-6	TRBJ1-1	NA	TGTGCCAGCCGGCTCGGGGGCGGGCGGTTCGAAGCTTTCTTT	CASRLGGGRFEAFF
NA	TRBV6-5	TRBJ2-7	TRBD2	TGTGCCAGCAGGACTAGCGGGACCTACGAGCAGTACTTC	CASRTSGTYEQYF
many	TRBV5-1	TRBJ1-2	NA	TGCGCCAGCAGCTTGGGACAGCCCTATGGCTACACCTTC	CASSLGQPYGYTF
NA	TRBV5-1	TRBJ2-1	NA	TGCGCCAGCACCCTGGGCTACAATGAGCAGTTCTTC	CASTLGYNEQFF
NA	TRBV2	TRBJ1-4	NA	TGTGCCAGCAGCGTGGACAGAAGCGAAAAACTGTTTTTT	CASSVDRSEKLFF
NA	TRBV2	TRBJ2-5	NA	TGTGCCAGCAGTGAAGGTCTGCGGGCAGGGACCCAGTACTTC	CASSEGLRAGTQYF
NA	TRBV19	TRBJ2-1	NA	TGTGCCAGTAGAGACCTAGAAACCTACAATGAGCAGTTCTTC	CASRDLETYNEQFF
few	TRBV5-1	TRBJ2-3	NA	TGCGCCAGCAGCTTGGGGGGACAAAGCACAGATACGCAGTATTTT	CASSLGGQSTDTQYF
NA	TRBV28	TRBJ2-1	NA	TGTGCCAGCAGCCTCCTCCAGCGGAGTTACAATGAGCAGTTCTTC	CASSLLQRSYNEQFF
NA	TRBV28	TRBJ2-2	NA	TGTGCCAGCAGGACTAGGGAGTACACCGGGGAGCTGTTTTTT	CASRTREYTGELFF
NA	TRBV28	TRBJ2-1	TRBD2	TGTGCCAGCACTAGCGGGGGGGTTGTGAGTAGGTACAATGAGCAGTTCTTC	CASTSGGVVSRYNEQFF
NA	TRBV5-1	TRBJ2-5	NA	TGCGCCAGCAGCAGAGGGGGGCAGTTGGTAGAGACCCAGTACTTC	CASSRGGQLVETQYF
few	TRBV28	TRBJ1-2	NA	TGTGCCAGCACCCCATTCGATCGATTGGGGGAAAACTATGGCTACACCTTC	CASTPFDRLGENYGYTF
NA	TRBV18	TRBJ1-5	NA	TGTGCCAGCTCCCGGGAAGGTGTCGGCAATCAGCCCCAGCATTTT	CASSREGVGNQPQHF